What follows describes a single T cell receptor beta chain. The data originate from a study of technical replicates of blood from a few donors. TCRdb's table, derived via immunoSEQ multiplex PCR, lists solely in-frame clones and lacks some. Among approximately 95,000 clones, 85% to 95% were seen once, and the ten largest hold almost 0.35%. Germline CDR1 is SGHRS and CDR2 is YFSETQ. The CDR3 has 14 residues. V was clipped by 2 bases and J by 2 bases, with 8 bases between them. J is TRBJ2-1 and V is TRBV5-1; D not resolved. The sequencing sample was made of T cells isolated from PBMCs. This receptor was obtained from a human donor in good health. CDR3 in amino acids: CASSFAAAYNEQFF. For the CDR3, the DNA is TGCGCCAGCAGCTTTGCGGCAGCCTACAATGAGCAGTTCTTC.